This TCR beta chain came from a study of CD8 T cells in Susac syndrome. Per the germline V gene, CDR1 is MNHEY and CDR2 is SMNVEV (reference sequence). J lost 5 bases, V lost 5 bases, and 9 bases had no gene match. This CDR3 comprises 15 residues. Sequencing of TCR beta drew on CD8+ and CD4+ T cells from blood. RNA amounts of 0.5 to 1 ug underwent reverse transcription with random hexamers. Amplification of TCR beta CDR3 across 54 Vbeta and 13 Jbeta was performed with immunoSEQ multiplex PCR. In TCRdb, the immunoSEQ multiplex PCR reads were re-called with MiXCR into one record per CDR3 protein. Altogether 350,000 to 550,000 distinct CDR3 sequences are present, more than 70% being singletons, with the ten largest covering 0.09% to 0.15%.

This receptor was taken from a human donor with multiple sclerosis. The genes are TRBV27 and TRBJ2-1; TRBD2 aligns across 7 bases. Specimen: CD8+ T cells from PBMCs. The CDR3 spells CASSPTSISDNEQFF. DNA for the CDR3: TGTGCCAGCAGTCCGACTAGCATTTCTGACAATGAGCAGTTCTTC.